Listed here are 5 T cell receptor beta chains from one sample, sequenced in a study of blood T cells in healthy people across ages (dated by TCRdb to the mid-2010s). The library was obtained by 5' RACE. Sequencing relied on an Illumina HiSeq 2500. A second roughly 7 to 11 cycle PCR used a sample-barcoded 5' primer and a J-beta primer mix. In-frame beta chains were kept once TCRdb had trimmed the public reads at Q25 with fastp and called clones with MiXCR. Entries that share a CDR3 protein sequence are merged under the most common genes and DNA. The sample table records 540,000 or so distinct CDR3 sequences; around half of these occur just once. Jointly, the top ten make up roughly 25% of the sample. The sample comprised blood. Receptor source: an elderly man in good health.

This clonotype was seen only once. This rearrangement joins TRBV20-1 to TRBJ2-1; possibly TRBD1 for D (7 bases). Trimming cost V 5 bases and J 3 bases, with 14 bases left between them. Germline V gene lookup returns CDR1 DFQATT and CDR2 SNEGSKA (reference sequence). This CDR3 is 14 amino acids long. The CDR3 nucleotides are TGCAGTGCTGGCAGGGGGGAAGTCTACAATGAGCAGTTCTTC. The encoded protein is CSAGRGEVYNEQFF.

The chain has TRBV11-2 and TRBJ1-2, with D possibly being TRBD1 (5 bases). The CDR3 has 15 amino acids. Germline loops: CDR1 SGHAT, CDR2 FQNNGV. With 0 bases removed from V and 5 bases from J, the gap between germline ends came to 13 bases. The CDR3 region is CASSLDLGVGYGYTF. The CDR3 nucleotides are TGTGCCAGCAGCTTAGATCTAGGGGTTGGTTATGGCTACACCTTC.

The CDR3 DNA is TGTGCCAGTAGTATATATAACCCTCAACGAGAAAACTATGGCTACACCTTC. Translation: CASSIYNPQRENYGYTF. V is TRBV19 and J is TRBJ1-2, with unresolved D. Per germline, CDR1 LNHDA and CDR2 SQIVND (reference sequence). Deletions cut 2 bases from V and 2 bases from J, with 18 bases between. The CDR3 is 17 amino acids. The variable domain in full, with the rest retrieved from reference TRBV19 and TRBJ1-2, is DGGITQSPKYLFRKEGQNVTLSCEQNLNHDAMYWYRQDPGQGLRLIYYSQIVNDFQKGDIAEGYSVSREKKESFPLTVTSAQKNPTAFYLCASSIYNPQRENYGYTFGSGTRLTVV.

The chain combines TRBV20-1 with TRBJ2-7; D might be TRBD1 (6 bases). V lost 7 bases, J lost 2 bases, and 15 bases lay in between. Per the germline V gene, CDR1 is DFQATT and CDR2 is SNEGSKA (reference sequence). The CDR3 consists of 13 residues. The CDR3 DNA follows: TGCAGTGTCCCCCGGACAGATACCTACGAGCAGTACTTC. This codes for CSVPRTDTYEQYF.

The chain links TRBV6-5 to TRBJ2-2; 8 bases align to TRBD1. The germline gives CDR1 MNHEY, CDR2 SVGAGI. This CDR3 comprises 14 residues. Trimming at V came to 5 bases and at J to 9 bases, leaving 8 bases not matched to a gene. The CDR3 DNA reads as TGTGCCAGCAGTCGGGACAGGCTGGGCTGGGAGCTGTTTTTT. It yields the protein CASSRDRLGWELFF.